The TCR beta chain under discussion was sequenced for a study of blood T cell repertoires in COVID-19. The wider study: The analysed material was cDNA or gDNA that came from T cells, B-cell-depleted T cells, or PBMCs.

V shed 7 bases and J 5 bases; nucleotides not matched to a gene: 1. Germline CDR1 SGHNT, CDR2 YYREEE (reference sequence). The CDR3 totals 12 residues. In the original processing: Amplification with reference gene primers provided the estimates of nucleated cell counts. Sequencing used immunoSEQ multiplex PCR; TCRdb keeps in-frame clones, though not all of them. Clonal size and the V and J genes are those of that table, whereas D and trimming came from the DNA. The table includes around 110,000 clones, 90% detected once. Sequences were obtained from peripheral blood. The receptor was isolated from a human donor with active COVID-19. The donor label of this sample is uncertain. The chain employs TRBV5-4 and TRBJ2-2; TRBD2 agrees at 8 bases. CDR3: CASRGGTGELFF. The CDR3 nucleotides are TGTGCCAGCCGCGGGGGGACCGGGGAGCTGTTTTTT.